These T cell receptor beta chains were read from a single sample in a study of blood T cell repertoires in COVID-19. Clones were sequenced by immunoSEQ multiplex PCR, and TCRdb holds only the in-frame ones, with some missing. Among some 80,000 clones listed, 86% were seen once. The sample was peripheral blood. All receptors come from an elderly woman in a cohort sampled during active or convalescent COVID-19. Both conserved end residues are part of each CDR3. The D gene is left open where the match is weak. Rows may omit the clone size; those that give it use once, few, many or a size class.

J: TRBJ2-5
V: TRBV21-1
D: NA
size: NA
CDR3: CASSKEERESRETQYF
DNA: TGTGCCAGCAGCAAAGAGGAGCGGGAGAGCCGGGAGACCCAGTACTTC

J: TRBJ1-1
V: TRBV10-1
D: NA
size: NA
CDR3: CASTDSTFNEAFF
DNA: TGCGCCAGCACCGACAGCACGTTTAACGAAGCTTTCTTT

J: TRBJ2-5
V: TRBV11-1
D: NA
size: NA
CDR3: CASSLQGDPQETQYF
DNA: TGTGCCAGCAGCCTACAGGGAGACCCTCAAGAGACCCAGTACTTC

J: TRBJ2-1
V: TRBV10-1
D: TRBD2
size: once
CDR3: CARRGTSGSINEQFF
DNA: TGCGCCAGGAGGGGGACTAGCGGGAGTATAAATGAGCAGTTCTTC

J: TRBJ1-6
V: TRBV5-1
D: NA
size: NA
CDR3: CASSFHGPGNSPLHF
DNA: TGCGCCAGCAGCTTCCACGGGCCGGGGAATTCACCCCTCCACTTT

J: TRBJ1-1
V: TRBV10-1
D: NA
size: NA
CDR3: CASSVEGNTEAFF
DNA: TGCGCCAGCAGTGTAGAGGGGAACACTGAAGCTTTCTTT

J: TRBJ2-7
V: TRBV5-4
D: TRBD2
size: NA
CDR3: CASSPGLREGPEQYF
DNA: TGTGCCAGCAGCCCAGGCTTGCGGGAGGGCCCCGAGCAGTACTTC

J: TRBJ2-2
V: TRBV3-1/TRBV3-2
D: TRBD1
size: NA
CDR3: CASSHHGTDHTGELFF
DNA: TGTGCCAGCAGCCACCATGGGACAGACCACACCGGGGAGCTGTTTTTT

J: TRBJ2-1
V: TRBV11-3
D: TRBD1
size: NA
CDR3: CASSSGQGFSLNEQFF
DNA: TGTGCCAGCAGCTCAGGACAGGGTTTTTCCCTCAATGAGCAGTTCTTC

J: TRBJ1-1
V: TRBV2
D: NA
size: NA
CDR3: CARGTEDSRVMNTEAFF
DNA: TGTGCCAGGGGGACTGAAGACAGTCGAGTGATGAACACTGAAGCTTTCTTT

J: TRBJ2-3
V: TRBV5-1
D: TRBD2
size: NA
CDR3: CASSLGTSGPGFTDTQYF
DNA: TGCGCCAGCAGCTTGGGGACTAGCGGGCCGGGCTTCACAGATACGCAGTATTTT

J: TRBJ1-5
V: TRBV7-2
D: NA
size: NA
CDR3: CASSFGGVGQPQHF
DNA: TGTGCCAGCAGCTTTGGAGGGGTCGGACAGCCCCAGCATTTT

J: TRBJ1-1
V: TRBV5-1
D: NA
size: once
CDR3: CASSPVDSALEAFF
DNA: TGCGCCAGCAGCCCCGTAGACAGCGCCTTAGAAGCTTTCTTT

J: TRBJ2-7
V: TRBV7-2
D: NA
size: once
CDR3: CASSLYSYEQYF
DNA: TGTGCCAGCAGCCTATACTCCTACGAGCAGTACTTC

J: TRBJ2-3
V: TRBV5-1
D: TRBD1
size: NA
CDR3: CASSLTAVGQGYTDTQYF
DNA: TGCGCCAGCAGCCTTACGGCAGTGGGACAGGGATACACAGATACGCAGTATTTT

J: TRBJ1-2
V: TRBV5-6
D: NA
size: NA
CDR3: CASSSWPGDGYTF
DNA: TGTGCCAGCAGCTCCTGGCCAGGGGATGGCTACACCTTC

J: TRBJ1-2
V: TRBV5-5
D: TRBD1
size: NA
CDR3: CASRRTGQGYGYTF
DNA: TGTGCCAGCCGTAGGACGGGACAGGGTTATGGCTACACCTTC

J: TRBJ2-1
V: TRBV19
D: NA
size: NA
CDR3: CASSRVVSDNEQFF
DNA: TGTGCCAGTAGTCGGGTGGTTTCGGACAATGAGCAGTTCTTC

J: TRBJ2-5
V: TRBV30
D: NA
size: NA
CDR3: CAWSERGGGETQYF
DNA: TGTGCCTGGAGTGAAAGAGGGGGGGGAGAGACCCAGTACTTC

J: TRBJ2-5
V: TRBV4-2
D: NA
size: NA
CDR3: CASSPYATSGNGLVTQYF
DNA: TGTGCCAGCAGCCCGTATGCAACTAGTGGGAATGGGTTGGTGACCCAGTACTTC

J: TRBJ1-1
V: TRBV18
D: NA
size: NA
CDR3: CASSLEMGGGSLWTEAFF
DNA: TGTGCCAGCTCACTTGAGATGGGGGGGGGCTCGTTGTGGACTGAAGCTTTCTTT

J: TRBJ2-2
V: TRBV14
D: NA
size: NA
CDR3: CASSPIDGGVRAGELFF
DNA: TGTGCCAGCAGCCCCATTGACGGCGGAGTGAGAGCCGGGGAGCTGTTTTTT

J: TRBJ1-1
V: TRBV10-2
D: NA
size: NA
CDR3: CASRAGDRSNTEAFF
DNA: TGCGCCAGCAGGGCAGGGGACCGATCGAACACTGAAGCTTTCTTT

J: TRBJ2-1
V: TRBV29-1
D: NA
size: once
CDR3: CSVEGRGEQFF
DNA: TGCAGCGTTGAAGGTCGGGGTGAGCAGTTCTTC

J: TRBJ2-1
V: TRBV6-2/TRBV6-3
D: NA
size: NA
CDR3: CASSYVYEQFF
DNA: TGTGCCAGCAGTTATGTATATGAGCAGTTCTTC